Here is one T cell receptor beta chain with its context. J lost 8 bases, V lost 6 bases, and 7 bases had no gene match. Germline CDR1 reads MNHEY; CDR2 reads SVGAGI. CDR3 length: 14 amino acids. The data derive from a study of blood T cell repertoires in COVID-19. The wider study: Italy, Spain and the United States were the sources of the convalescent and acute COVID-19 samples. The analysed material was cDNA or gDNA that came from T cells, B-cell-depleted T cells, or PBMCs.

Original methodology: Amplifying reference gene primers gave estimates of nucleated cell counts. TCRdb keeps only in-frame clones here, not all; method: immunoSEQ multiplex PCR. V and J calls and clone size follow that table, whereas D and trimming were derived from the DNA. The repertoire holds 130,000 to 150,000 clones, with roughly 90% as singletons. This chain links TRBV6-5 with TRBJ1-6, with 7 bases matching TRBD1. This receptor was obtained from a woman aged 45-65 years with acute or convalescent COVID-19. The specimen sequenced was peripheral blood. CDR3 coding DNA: TGTGCCAGCAGCCTGACAGGGTACGATTCACCCCTCCACTTT. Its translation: CASSLTGYDSPLHF.